These 27 T cell receptor beta chains were all obtained from the same sample, sequenced in a study of T cell responses to AZD1222 COVID-19 vaccine. Method: immunoSEQ multiplex PCR; TCRdb's copy keeps in-frame clones and lacks some. In the table there are approximately 140,000 clones, about 93% of which are singletons. Here the sequenced sample was peripheral blood, taken on day 0 of AZD1222 vaccination. Source of these receptors: an adult in good health.

This chain links TRBV27 with TRBJ2-3; 7 bases are a match to TRBD1. This CDR3 has 14 residues. V gave up 6 bases and J gave up 4 bases; unmatched junction bases: 7. Germline CDR1 and CDR2: MNHEY and SMNVEV (reference sequence). The CDR3, as DNA: TGTGCCAGCAGCACGATACAGGGGCCAGATACGCAGTATTTT. This gives the protein CASSTIQGPDTQYF.

This chain joins TRBV9 and TRBJ2-1; 10 bases align to TRBD2. Germline V gene lookup returns CDR1 SGDLS and CDR2 YYNGEE. There are 14 residues in the CDR3. The trim removed 4 bases at V and 6 bases at J, leaving 4 bases unmatched. The CDR3 nucleotides are TGTGCCAGCAGCCTAAGGACTAGCGGCAATGAGCAGTTCTTC. This encodes CASSLRTSGNEQFF.

This chain uses TRBV11-2 with TRBJ2-7; D call uncertain. The ends were cut back, 4 bases at V and 6 bases at J, with 25 bases in the middle. From germline, CDR1 is SGHAT and CDR2 FQNNGV. The CDR3 has 17 amino acids. CDR3 residues: CASSSLGSGPGRTEQYV. In nucleotides, the CDR3 is TGTGCCAGCAGCTCCCTTGGGTCAGGCCCAGGCAGGACCGAGCAGTACGTC.

The chain uses TRBV12-5 and TRBJ2-1, with D perhaps assigned TRBD1 or TRBD2 (5 bases each). CDR1 is LGHNT, CDR2 FRNRAP, per germline. V was clipped by 7 bases and J by 12 bases, with 13 bases between them. The CDR3 runs 11 residues. CDR3 loop: CASAAEGRQFF. CDR3 sequence (DNA): TGTGCTAGTGCCGCTGAGGGGAGGCAGTTCTTC.

The chain has TRBV29-1 and TRBJ1-2; possibly TRBD1 for D (5 bases). Germline lookup yields CDR1 SQVTM and CDR2 ANQGSEA. Trimming cost V 1 base and J 4 bases, with 10 bases left between them. CDR3 size: 13 residues. The CDR3, as DNA: TGCAGCGTTGAAGGGGGCATTTCCTATGGCTACACCTTC. This translates into CSVEGGISYGYTF.

This clone was detected once. The chain links TRBV7-9 to TRBJ2-1; D not resolved. Germline values: CDR1 SEHNR, CDR2 FQNEAQ (reference sequence). The CDR3 runs 14 residues. The V gene lost 3 bases and the J gene lost 7 bases, with 13 bases spanning the gap. Here the CDR3 reads CASSLYKIGNEQFF. Written as DNA, the CDR3 is TGTGCCAGCAGCTTGTACAAAATTGGGAATGAGCAGTTCTTC.

V gene TRBV7-3 combines with J gene TRBJ2-1; 10 bases line up with TRBD2. The CDR3 is 17 amino acids. Losses at the gene ends were 4 bases for V and 0 bases for J; bases not matched to a gene: 6. CDR1 and CDR2 (germline): SGHTA, FQGTGA. As DNA, the CDR3 is TGTGCCAGCAGCTCCCCGGGACTAGCGAGCTCCTACAATGAGCAGTTCTTC. Its protein product is CASSSPGLASSYNEQFF.

V and J are TRBV12-1 and TRBJ1-5; TRBD1 is the table's D call, not checked against the DNA. TRBV12-1 is marked as a pseudogene. This CDR3 contains 17 residues. The CDR3 sequence is CASSPRDSGHPHQPQHF. In nucleotides, the CDR3 is TGTGCCAGCAGCCCCCGGGACAGCGGGCACCCCCATCAGCCCCAGCATTTT.

A remark on this clone: The same CDR3 can be traced to other DNA sequences in this sample. This rearrangement joins TRBV7-9 to TRBJ2-5; 9 bases line up with TRBD2. The CDR3 totals 14 residues. Germline lookup yields CDR1 SEHNR and CDR2 FQNEAQ (reference sequence). The junction had 3 bases not matched to a gene; V was cut back by 5 bases and J by 2 bases. The CDR3 sequence is CASSLGLAQETQYF. CDR3 in DNA: TGTGCCAGCAGCCTGGGACTAGCTCAAGAGACCCAGTACTTC.

The gene calls are TRBV6-5 and TRBJ1-6, with 9 bases lining up with TRBD1. This CDR3 is 14 amino acids long. J lost 8 bases, V lost 5 bases, and 4 bases had no gene match. CDR1 MNHEY and CDR2 SVGAGI come from the germline V gene. The CDR3 DNA reads as TGTGCCAGCAGTCGCGGACAGGGGTATTCACCCCTCCACTTT. It codes for CASSRGQGYSPLHF.

The gene calls are TRBV7-8 and TRBJ1-2, with a possible D match to TRBD1 (5 bases). Per germline, CDR1 SGHVS and CDR2 FQNEAQ. The CDR3 runs 19 residues. The germline V and J ends were trimmed by 5 bases and 7 bases, with 32 bases remaining between them. CDR3 region: CASSPFRDFESQPLSGYTF. DNA for the CDR3: TGTGCCAGCAGCCCATTTAGGGACTTCGAAAGCCAACCCCTCAGTGGCTACACCTTC. Supplemented by reference TRBV7-8 and TRBJ1-2, the full variable domain reads GAGVSQSPRYKVAKRGQDVALRCDPISGHVSLFWYQQALGQGPEFLTYFQNEAQLDKSGLPSDRFFAERPEGSVSTLKIQRTQQEDSAVYLCASSPFRDFESQPLSGYTFGSGTRLTVV.

This sequence joins TRBV27 and TRBJ1-2, with a possible D match to TRBD1 (5 bases). V was cut by 3 bases and J by 10 bases, with 15 bases left in between. Germline-derived CDR1 and CDR2 are MNHEY and SMNVEV (reference sequence). The CDR3 runs to 13 residues. The CDR3 loop is CASSFMGQGDYTF. As DNA, the CDR3 is TGTGCCAGCAGTTTTATGGGCCAGGGCGACTACACCTTC.

The chain carries TRBV19 and TRBJ1-5, with 11 bases aligning to TRBD1. CDR1 and CDR2 (germline): LNHDA, SQIVND (reference sequence). The CDR3 consists of 15 residues. The trim removed 3 bases at V and 6 bases at J, leaving 4 bases unmatched. DNA of the CDR3: TGTGCCAGTAGTATTGGGGGGACAGGGGGTCAGCCCCAGCATTTT. Residues: CASSIGGTGGQPQHF. The variable domain in full, completed from reference TRBV19 and TRBJ1-5, reads DGGITQSPKYLFRKEGQNVTLSCEQNLNHDAMYWYRQDPGQGLRLIYYSQIVNDFQKGDIAEGYSVSREKKESFPLTVTSAQKNPTAFYLCASSIGGTGGQPQHFGDGTRLSIL.

The V and J genes are TRBV18 and TRBJ2-1, with D perhaps TRBD1 (7 bases). Per germline, CDR1 KGHSH and CDR2 LQKENI. V lost 3 bases and J 5 bases, leaving 14 bases between the germline ends. There are 15 residues in the CDR3. CDR3 amino acids: CASSPWQGGNNEQFF. CDR3 nucleotide sequence: TGTGCCAGCTCACCGTGGCAGGGGGGTAACAATGAGCAGTTCTTC.

The rearrangement joins TRBV11-2 to TRBJ2-5; possibly TRBD2 for D (6 bases). Trimming took 4 bases from V and 3 from J, leaving 9 bases between them. The V gene's germline CDR1 is SGHAT and CDR2 FQNNGV. The CDR3 contains 13 residues. The CDR3 DNA is TGTGCCAGCAGCTCCATAGCGGAAGAGACCCAGTACTTC. Protein sequence: CASSSIAEETQYF.

The chain combines TRBV4-3 with TRBJ1-1; the D is unclear. With 1 base removed from V and 0 bases from J, the gap between germline ends came to 9 bases. There are 15 residues in the CDR3. CDR1 and CDR2 (germline): LGHNA, YSLEER. The CDR3 is CASSQVSGMNTEAFF. CDR3 DNA: TGCGCCAGCAGCCAAGTCTCCGGCATGAACACTGAAGCTTTCTTT.

This rearrangement joins TRBV6-5 to TRBJ1-5; possibly TRBD1 for D (5 bases). CDR1 and CDR2 (germline): MNHEY, SVGAGI. V dropped 10 bases and J dropped 6 bases, with 22 bases sitting between them. The CDR3 is 15 amino acids. This CDR3 is CATYSTQGGGQPQHF. In DNA, the CDR3 is TGTGCCACCTATTCTACCCAGGGTGGTGGTCAGCCCCAGCATTTT.

This chain links TRBV28 with TRBJ1-3; D call uncertain. Germline-derived CDR1 and CDR2 are MDHEN and SYDVKM. The ends were cut back, 5 bases at V and 10 bases at J, with 15 bases in the middle. This CDR3 is 13 amino acids long. The CDR3 sequence: CASSRALFPTIYF. Written as DNA, the CDR3 is TGTGCCAGCAGTAGGGCCCTCTTCCCGACCATATATTTT.

The rearrangement links TRBV5-1 to TRBJ1-1, with 8 bases lining up with TRBD1. Germline V lookup: CDR1 SGHRS, CDR2 YFSETQ. V trimming: 0 bases; J trimming: 5 bases; junction bases outside the gene matches: 3. The CDR3 contains 14 residues. CDR3 DNA sequence: TGCGCCAGCAGCTTGGGACAGGGGTATACTGAAGCTTTCTTT. As protein: CASSLGQGYTEAFF.

J is TRBJ1-5 and V is TRBV28; a weak D match, TRBD1 (6 bases). Germline values: CDR1 MDHEN, CDR2 SYDVKM. There are 17 residues in the CDR3. V lost 5 bases, J lost 2 bases, and 19 bases lay in between. Here the CDR3 DNA reads TGTGCCAGCAGTCTTCGCGGGACACAAGTTCGCAATCAGCCCCAGCATTTT. Its translation: CASSLRGTQVRNQPQHF.

This chain connects TRBV30 to TRBJ1-2, with TRBD1 identical over 8 bases. In germline, CDR1 is GTSNPN, CDR2 SVGIG (reference sequence). Losses at the gene ends were 0 bases for V and 7 bases for J; bases not matched to a gene: 7. This CDR3 has 14 amino acids. The CDR3 DNA sequence: TGTGCCTGGAGTGTTGCAGGGGGCACGGGTGGCTACACCTTC. Encoded protein: CAWSVAGGTGGYTF.

V usage is TRBV4-1 and J usage is TRBJ2-5, with D possibly TRBD1 on 6 matching bases. Trimming shortened V by 6 bases and J by 4 bases, and 21 bases separated the two germline ends. CDR3 length equals 16 residues. The germline V gene has CDR1 MGHRA and CDR2 YSYEKL. The DNA of the CDR3 is TGCGCCAGCAGGCCTACAGGGTCGGGTGGGGGAGAGACCCAGTACTTC. Its translation is CASRPTGSGGGETQYF.

The gene calls are TRBV2 and TRBJ1-1; no clear D gene. In germline, CDR1 is SNHLY, CDR2 FYNNEI. CDR3 length: 13 amino acids. V lost 2 bases and J lost 1, with 5 bases in between. CDR3 DNA: TGTGCCAGCAGTGAACAGAAGAACACTGAAGCTTTCTTT. As protein: CASSEQKNTEAFF.

V usage is TRBV3-1 (or the pseudogene TRBV3-2) and J usage is TRBJ2-5; TRBD2 aligns across 12 bases. The CDR3 consists of 17 residues. The V and J ends lost 7 bases and 5 bases, in that order; junction bases with no gene match: 14. Germline values: CDR1 LGHDT, CDR2 YNNKEL (reference sequence). CDR3 bases: TGTGCCAGCACCCTCTCTAGCGGGGGGGTCCTCCACGAGACCCAGTACTTC. This encodes CASTLSSGGVLHETQYF.

The rearrangement joins TRBV9 to TRBJ1-2; D might be TRBD1 (5 bases). Trimming stripped 4 bases from V and 8 bases from J, with 9 bases between. This CDR3 has 11 residues. The V gene's germline CDR1 is SGDLS and CDR2 YYNGEE. CDR3 residues: CASSSRGGYTF. The CDR3 nucleotides read TGTGCCAGCAGCTCCCGGGGGGGCTACACCTTC.

The rearrangement joins TRBV19 to TRBJ1-4, with TRBD1 matching over 8 bases. Per the germline V gene, CDR1 is LNHDA and CDR2 is SQIVND (reference sequence). The junction had 11 bases not matched to a gene; V was cut back by 3 bases and J by 8 bases. This CDR3 is 16 amino acids long. The CDR3 here is CASSISRQGKNEKLFF. CDR3 coding DNA: TGTGCCAGTAGTATCTCCAGACAGGGGAAGAACGAAAAACTGTTTTTT. Full variable domain (missing parts from reference TRBV19 and TRBJ1-4): DGGITQSPKYLFRKEGQNVTLSCEQNLNHDAMYWYRQDPGQGLRLIYYSQIVNDFQKGDIAEGYSVSREKKESFPLTVTSAQKNPTAFYLCASSISRQGKNEKLFFGSGTQLSVL.

The rearrangement links TRBV28 to TRBJ1-2; TRBD1 might be the D (6 bases). V gave up 7 bases and J gave up 4 bases, with 13 bases separating them. Germline V CDR1 and CDR2: MDHEN, SYDVKM. This CDR3 region has 13 residues. The CDR3 nucleotides read TGTGCCAGCACCGGACAGTGGAGCTATGGCTACACCTTC. It specifies CASTGQWSYGYTF.